The source of this T cell receptor (beta chain) is a study of CD8+ T cells in alopecia areata. Study-level results: Relative to normal scalp, lesional scalp, especially alopecia totalis/universalis, showed higher clonality. Whether baseline CD8+ expansion is linked to response remains uncertain, given a single nonresponder. Scalp clonality and expanded CD8+ clones among the top 100 showed significant decreases with tofacitinib.

This CDR3 has 16 amino acids. From germline, CDR1 is MNHEY and CDR2 SVGAGI. V gave up 0 bases and J gave up 3 bases, with 15 bases separating them. In regard to this clone: Its antigen is as yet unknown.

RNA extraction was followed by reverse transcription into cDNA, which acted as the sequencing template. TCRdb's table, derived via immunoSEQ multiplex PCR, lists solely in-frame clones and lacks some. The repertoire holds around 99,000 clones, 84% seen once, with roughly 25% in the top ten. Treatment here: oral pan-JAK inhibitor, 5-10 mg twice daily. The TCR sequence derives from a human donor with alopecia areata. The sequencing here drew on CD8+ T cells sorted from blood, taken at week 24, from a patient treated with tofacitinib. The genes are TRBV6-5 and TRBJ2-7; D uncertain. CDR3: CASSYSIDKGDYEQYF. CDR3 DNA: TGTGCCAGCAGTTACTCCATCGACAAGGGCGACTACGAGCAGTACTTC.